Listed here are 2 T cell receptor beta chains from one sample, sequenced in a study of identical twins. TCRdb re-derived calls from the 5' RACE reads in MiXCR, one entry per CDR3 protein. The table shows 420,000 or so distinct CDR3 sequences, with around 18% occurring only once. The sample comprised naive T cells sorted from blood. These receptors all stem from a man aged 50 or older in good health.

In this sample, this clonotype turned up many times. The genes are TRBV12-3 or TRBV12-4 and TRBJ1-5, with D unclear. V lost 8 bases and J 3 bases, leaving 11 bases between the germline ends. This CDR3 has 13 amino acids. This CDR3 reads CASRSGDNQPQHF. The CDR3 coding sequence is TGTGCCAGCCGGTCGGGTGACAATCAGCCCCAGCATTTT.

The V call is TRBV24-1, the J call TRBJ2-3; 7 positions match TRBD1. This CDR3 spans 16 amino acids. After removal of 3 bases from V and 0 bases from J, the junction contained 5 bases not matched to a gene. The V gene's germline CDR1 is KGHDR and CDR2 SFDVKD. The CDR3 here is CATSDADRTSTDTQYF. The CDR3 DNA follows: TGTGCCACCAGTGATGCGGACAGGACTAGCACAGATACGCAGTATTTT.